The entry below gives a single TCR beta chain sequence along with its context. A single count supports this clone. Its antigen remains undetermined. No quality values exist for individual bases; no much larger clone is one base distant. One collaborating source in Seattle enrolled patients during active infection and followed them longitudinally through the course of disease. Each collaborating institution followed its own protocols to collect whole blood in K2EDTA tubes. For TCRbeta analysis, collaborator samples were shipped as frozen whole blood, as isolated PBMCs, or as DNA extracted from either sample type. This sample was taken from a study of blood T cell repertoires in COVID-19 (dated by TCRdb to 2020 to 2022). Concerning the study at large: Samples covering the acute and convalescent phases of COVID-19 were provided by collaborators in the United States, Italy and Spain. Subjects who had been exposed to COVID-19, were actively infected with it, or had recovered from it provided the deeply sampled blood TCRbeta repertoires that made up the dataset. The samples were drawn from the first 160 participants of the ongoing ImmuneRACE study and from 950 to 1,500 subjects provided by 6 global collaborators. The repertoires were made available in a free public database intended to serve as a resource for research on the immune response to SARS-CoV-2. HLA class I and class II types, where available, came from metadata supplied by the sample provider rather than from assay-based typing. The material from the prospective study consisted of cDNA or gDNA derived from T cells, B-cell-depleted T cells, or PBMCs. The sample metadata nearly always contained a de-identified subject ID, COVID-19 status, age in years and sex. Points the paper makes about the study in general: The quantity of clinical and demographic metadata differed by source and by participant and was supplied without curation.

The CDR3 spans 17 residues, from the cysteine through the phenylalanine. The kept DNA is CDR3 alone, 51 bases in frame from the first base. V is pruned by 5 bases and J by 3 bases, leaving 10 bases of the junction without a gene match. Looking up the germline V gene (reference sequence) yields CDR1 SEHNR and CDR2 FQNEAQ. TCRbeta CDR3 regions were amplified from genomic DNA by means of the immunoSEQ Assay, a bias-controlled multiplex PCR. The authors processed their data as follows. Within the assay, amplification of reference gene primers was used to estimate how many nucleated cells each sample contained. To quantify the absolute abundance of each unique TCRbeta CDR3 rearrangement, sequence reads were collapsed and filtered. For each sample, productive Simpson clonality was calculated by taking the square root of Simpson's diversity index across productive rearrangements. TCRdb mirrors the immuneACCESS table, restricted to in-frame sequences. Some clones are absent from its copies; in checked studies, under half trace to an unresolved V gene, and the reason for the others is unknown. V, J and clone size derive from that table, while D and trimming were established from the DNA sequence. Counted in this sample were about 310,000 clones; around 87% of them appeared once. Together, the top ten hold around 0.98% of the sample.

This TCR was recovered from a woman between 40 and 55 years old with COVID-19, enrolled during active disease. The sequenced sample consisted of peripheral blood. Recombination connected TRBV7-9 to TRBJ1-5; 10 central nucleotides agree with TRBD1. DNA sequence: TGTGCCAGCAGCCTTGCTCCGGGACAGGGGAACAATCAGCCCCAGCATTTT. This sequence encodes CASSLAPGQGNNQPQHF.